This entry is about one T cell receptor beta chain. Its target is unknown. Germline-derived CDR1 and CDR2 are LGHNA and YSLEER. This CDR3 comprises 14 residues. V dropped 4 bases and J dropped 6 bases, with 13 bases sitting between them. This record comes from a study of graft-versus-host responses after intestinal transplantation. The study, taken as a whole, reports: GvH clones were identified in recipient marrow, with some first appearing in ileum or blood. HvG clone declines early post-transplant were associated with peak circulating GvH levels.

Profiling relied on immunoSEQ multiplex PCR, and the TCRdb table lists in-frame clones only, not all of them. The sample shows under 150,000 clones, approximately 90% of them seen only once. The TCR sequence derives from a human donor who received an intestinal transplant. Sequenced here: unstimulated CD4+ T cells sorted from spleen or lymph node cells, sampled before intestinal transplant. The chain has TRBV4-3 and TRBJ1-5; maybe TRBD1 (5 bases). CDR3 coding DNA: TGCGCCAGCAGCCCGGACGGGGGACGTCAGCCCCAGCATTTT. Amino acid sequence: CASSPDGGRQPQHF.